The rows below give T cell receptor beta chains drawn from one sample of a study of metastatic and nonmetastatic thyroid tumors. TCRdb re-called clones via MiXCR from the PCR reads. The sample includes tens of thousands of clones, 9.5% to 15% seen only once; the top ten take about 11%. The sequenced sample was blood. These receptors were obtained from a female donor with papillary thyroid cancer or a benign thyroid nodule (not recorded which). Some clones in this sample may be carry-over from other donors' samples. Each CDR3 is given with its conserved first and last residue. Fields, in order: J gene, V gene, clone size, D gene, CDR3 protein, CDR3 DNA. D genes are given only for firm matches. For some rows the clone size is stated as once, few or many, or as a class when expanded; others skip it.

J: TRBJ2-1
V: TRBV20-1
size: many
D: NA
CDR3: CSATRVSSYNEQFF
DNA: TGCAGTGCTACCCGCGTGAGCTCCTACAATGAGCAGTTCTTC

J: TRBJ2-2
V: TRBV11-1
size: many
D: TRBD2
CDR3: CASLAGAEAGELFF
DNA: TGTGCCAGTCTAGCGGGAGCCGAGGCCGGGGAGCTGTTTTTT

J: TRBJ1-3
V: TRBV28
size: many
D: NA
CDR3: CASSRDSSLSGNTIYF
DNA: TGTGCCAGCAGTCGAGACAGCTCCCTCTCTGGAAACACCATATATTTT

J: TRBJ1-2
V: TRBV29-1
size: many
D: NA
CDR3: CSVERDYGYTF
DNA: TGCAGCGTTGAAAGAGACTATGGCTACACCTTC

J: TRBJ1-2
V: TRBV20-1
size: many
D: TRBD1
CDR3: CSAPGQFFYGYTF
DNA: TGCAGTGCCCCGGGACAGTTCTTCTATGGCTACACCTTC

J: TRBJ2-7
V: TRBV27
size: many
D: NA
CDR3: CASSLRFEQYF
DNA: TGTGCCAGCAGCCTTCGATTCGAGCAGTACTTC

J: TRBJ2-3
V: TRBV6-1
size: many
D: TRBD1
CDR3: CASSKTGGDGGGRTDTQYF
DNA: TGTGCCAGCAGTAAGACAGGGGGCGACGGAGGCGGGAGAACAGATACGCAGTATTTT

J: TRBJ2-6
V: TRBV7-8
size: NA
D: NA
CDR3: CASSLDQGAGANVLTF
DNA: TGTGCCAGCAGCTTAGACCAGGGAGCCGGGGCCAACGTCCTGACTTTC

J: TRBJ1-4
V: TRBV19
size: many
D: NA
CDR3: CASSIAGSREKLFF
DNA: TGTGCCAGTAGTATTGCTGGGTCAAGGGAAAAACTGTTTTTT

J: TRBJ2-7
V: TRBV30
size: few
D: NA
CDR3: CAWSDRYSYEQYF
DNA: TGTGCCTGGAGTGACAGGTACTCCTACGAGCAGTACTTC

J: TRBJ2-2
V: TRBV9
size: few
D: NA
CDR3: CASSRALNTGGLFF
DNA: TGTGCCAGTTCCAGGGCCTTGAACACCGGGGGGCTGTTTTTT

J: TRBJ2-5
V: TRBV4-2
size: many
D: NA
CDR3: CASSQELRGETQYF
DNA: TGTGCCAGCAGCCAAGAGCTTCGGGGGGAGACCCAGTACTTC

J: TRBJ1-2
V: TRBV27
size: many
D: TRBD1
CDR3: CASSLSTGGPYGYTF
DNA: TGTGCCAGCAGTTTATCGACAGGGGGACCCTATGGCTACACCTTC

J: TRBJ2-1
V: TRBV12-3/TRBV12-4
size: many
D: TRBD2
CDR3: CASMPGTSGYNEQFF
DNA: TGTGCCAGCATGCCCGGGACTAGCGGGTACAATGAGCAGTTCTTC

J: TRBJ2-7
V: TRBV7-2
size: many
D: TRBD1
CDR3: CASSLDRGIVQYF
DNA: TGTGCCAGCAGCTTGGACAGGGGAATTGTGCAGTACTTC

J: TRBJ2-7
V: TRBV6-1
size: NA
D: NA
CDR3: CASSEAARGREQYF
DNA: TGTGCCAGCAGTGAAGCGGCCAGGGGACGCGAGCAGTACTTC

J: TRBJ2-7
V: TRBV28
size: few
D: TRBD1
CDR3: CATATGSFYEQYF
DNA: TGTGCCACCGCGACAGGGTCCTTCTACGAGCAGTACTTC

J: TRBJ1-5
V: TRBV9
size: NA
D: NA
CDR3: CANSLVAQGNSNQPQHF
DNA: TGTGCCAACAGCTTAGTGGCACAGGGAAATAGCAATCAGCCCCAGCATTTT

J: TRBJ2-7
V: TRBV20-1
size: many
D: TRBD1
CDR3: CSARRGWDRSYEQYF
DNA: TGCAGTGCTAGAAGAGGTTGGGACAGATCCTACGAGCAGTACTTC

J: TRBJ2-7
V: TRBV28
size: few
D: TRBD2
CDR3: CASNPGGAYEQYF
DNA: TGTGCCAGCAACCCGGGGGGGGCTTACGAGCAGTACTTC

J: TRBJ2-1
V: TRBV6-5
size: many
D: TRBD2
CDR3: CASRPWTSGSYSYNEQFF
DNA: TGTGCCAGCAGACCATGGACTAGCGGATCTTACTCCTACAATGAGCAGTTCTTC

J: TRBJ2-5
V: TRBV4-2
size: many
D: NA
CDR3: CASSQVQGNWETQYF
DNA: TGTGCCAGCAGCCAAGTCCAGGGGAATTGGGAGACCCAGTACTTC

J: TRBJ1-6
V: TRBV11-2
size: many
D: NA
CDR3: CASSLGGLGSPLHF
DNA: TGTGCCAGCAGCTTAGGAGGGTTAGGTTCACCCCTCCACTTT

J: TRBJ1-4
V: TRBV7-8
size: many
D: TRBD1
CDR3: CASRRDRRGEKLFF
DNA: TGTGCCAGCAGACGGGACAGGAGAGGCGAAAAACTGTTTTTT

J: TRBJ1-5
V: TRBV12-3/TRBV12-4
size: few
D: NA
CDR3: CASSLGGLQPQHF
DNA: TGTGCCAGCAGTTTAGGGGGGCTGCAGCCCCAGCATTTT

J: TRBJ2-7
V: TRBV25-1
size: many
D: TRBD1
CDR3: CASSGGTDYEQYF
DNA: TGTGCCAGCAGTGGAGGGACAGACTACGAGCAGTACTTC

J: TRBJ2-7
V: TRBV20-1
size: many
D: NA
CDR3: CSAPEGGLEQYF
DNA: TGCAGTGCCCCGGAGGGCGGTCTCGAGCAGTACTTC

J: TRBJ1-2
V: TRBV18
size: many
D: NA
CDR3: CASSLKDGLGYTF
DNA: TGTGCCAGCTCACTCAAGGACGGTCTAGGCTACACCTTC

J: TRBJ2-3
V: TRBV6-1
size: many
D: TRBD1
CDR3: CASRPGTDTDTQYF
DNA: TGTGCCAGCAGGCCCGGGACAGACACAGATACGCAGTATTTT